A single sample is the source of the 20 T cell receptor beta chains below, sequenced in a study of blood T cell repertoires in COVID-19. Sequencing used immunoSEQ multiplex PCR; TCRdb keeps in-frame clones, though not all of them. The sample lists some 190,000 clones, 65% to 80% occurring once. The specimen sequenced was PBMCs or T cells enriched from blood (not recorded which). The receptors originated from a woman aged 50 to 60 with acute COVID-19.

This chain connects TRBV7-9 to TRBJ1-6; D not certain. Germline loops: CDR1 SEHNR, CDR2 FQNEAQ (reference sequence). This CDR3 is 12 amino acids long. V was shortened by 5 bases and J by 7 bases, with 6 bases between the two germline ends. The CDR3 loop is CASSIGNSPLHF. The CDR3 DNA sequence: TGTGCCAGCAGCATCGGGAATTCACCCCTCCACTTT. Using reference TRBV7-9 and TRBJ1-6 for the parts outside the CDR3, the full variable domain is DTGVSQNPRHKITKRGQNVTFRCDPISEHNRLYWYRQTLGQGPEFLTYFQNEAQLEKSRLLSDRFSAERPKGSFSTLEIQRTEQGDSAMYLCASSIGNSPLHFGNGTRLTVT.

The J gene is TRBJ1-1, the V gene TRBV23-1, with no clear D. TRBV23-1 is given ORF status, its function remaining uncertain. Trimming shortened V by 0 bases and J by 5 bases, and 13 bases separated the two germline ends. This CDR3 has 15 residues. DNA for the CDR3: TGCGCCAGCAGTCAATCGTGGAGAGATGATACTGAAGCTTTCTTT. It specifies CASSQSWRDDTEAFF.

The chain combines TRBV9 with TRBJ2-1; TRBD2 aligns across 11 bases. The CDR3 runs to 15 residues. V shed 9 bases and J 4 bases; nucleotides not matched to a gene: 9. Germline V CDR1 and CDR2: SGDLS, YYNGEE. The CDR3 nucleotides read TGTGCCAACTCCGGGACTAGCGGTTTTTACAATGAGCAGTTCTTC. Its protein is CANSGTSGFYNEQFF.

The V and J genes are TRBV28 and TRBJ2-7; D is uncertain. There are 13 residues in the CDR3. CDR1 is MDHEN, CDR2 SYDVKM, per germline. V was cut by 4 bases and J by 4 bases, with 11 bases left in between. The CDR3 DNA reads as TGTGCCAGCAGTTCTCCCCCTGTTTACGAGCAGTACGTC. Translating gives CASSSPPVYEQYV.

The CDR3 sequence: CASKWGGGGNSPLHF. The CDR3 DNA reads TGTGCCAGCAAGTGGGGTGGCGGGGGGAATTCACCCCTCCACTTT. The rearrangement joins TRBV27 to TRBJ1-6; a weak D match, TRBD1 (5 bases). Germline CDR1 is MNHEY and CDR2 is SMNVEV (reference sequence). V lost 7 bases to trimming and J lost 7 bases, with 17 bases between them. This CDR3 spans 15 amino acids.

This sequence joins TRBV30 and TRBJ2-1; D unclear. The germline V gene has CDR1 GTSNPN and CDR2 SVGIG (reference sequence). The CDR3 has 12 amino acids. Trimming removed 8 bases at V and 0 bases at J, with 8 bases between. The CDR3 is CAGQTSYNEQFF. The CDR3 DNA sequence: TGTGCCGGGCAGACCTCCTACAATGAGCAGTTCTTC.

This clone is a singleton in its sample. The gene calls are TRBV4-1 and TRBJ1-6; tentatively, D is TRBD1 (5 bases). The CDR3 is 16 amino acids. Germline loops: CDR1 MGHRA, CDR2 YSYEKL. With 1 base removed from V and 3 bases from J, the gap between germline ends came to 10 bases. The DNA of the CDR3 is TGCGCCAGCAGCCAAGTCCTCACAGGCTATAATTCACCCCTCCACTTT. It codes for CASSQVLTGYNSPLHF.

This chain connects TRBV12-5 to TRBJ1-1, with 11 bases identical to TRBD1. The CDR3 has 16 amino acids. CDR1 and CDR2 from the germline V gene are LGHNT and FRNRAP. V lost 5 bases and J lost 0; bases outside the gene matches: 5. CDR3 region: CASGPGTGGLNTEAFF. CDR3 coding DNA: TGTGCTAGTGGTCCAGGGACAGGGGGACTGAACACTGAAGCTTTCTTT.

The chain combines TRBV27 with TRBJ1-5; TRBD1 is a possible D gene (5 bases). The CDR3 covers 15 residues. The germline V gene encodes CDR1 MNHEY and CDR2 SMNVEV (reference sequence). V lost 2 bases and J 5 bases, leaving 13 bases between the germline ends. The CDR3 is CASSLRRGGYQPQHF. As DNA, the CDR3 is TGTGCCAGCAGTTTAAGGAGGGGTGGGTATCAGCCCCAGCATTTT.

This clone was seen only a few times. The chain recombines TRBV7-2 with TRBJ1-3; D perhaps matches TRBD1 (5 bases). Germline V gene lookup returns CDR1 SGHTA and CDR2 FQGNSA. The CDR3 spans 19 residues. V shed 5 bases and J shed 2 bases, with 25 bases lying between them. The CDR3 DNA sequence: TGTGCCAGCAGCCTGGGATTAGGGGCCGGGGGATTCACTGGAAACACCATATATTTT. Its translation is CASSLGLGAGGFTGNTIYF.

The chain uses TRBV4-2 and TRBJ1-1, with 9 bases that match TRBD1. Per the germline V gene, CDR1 is LGHNA and CDR2 is YNFKEQ. This CDR3 is built from 15 residues. J gave up 2 bases and V 1 base, and 2 bases lay outside the gene matches. The CDR3 coding sequence is TGTGCCAGCAGCCAAGTGGGACAGGGAAACACTGAAGCTTTCTTT. This sequence encodes CASSQVGQGNTEAFF.

As regards this clone: This clone may be a read error of a much larger clone one base away. The rearrangement joins TRBV7-2 to TRBJ1-1; D not certain. CDR1 is SGHTA, CDR2 FQGNSA, per germline. This CDR3 spans 13 amino acids. V lost 2 bases to trimming and J lost 1 base, with 5 bases between them. The CDR3 sequence: CASSLTQNTEAFF. DNA for the CDR3: TGTGCCAGCAGCTTAACACAGAACACTGAAGCTTTCTTT.

This clone has only a few counts. The V gene is TRBV6-2 or TRBV6-3, the J gene TRBJ1-1; D is possibly TRBD1 (5 bases). The CDR3 extends over 14 amino acids. Germline V gene data show CDR1 as MNHEY and CDR2 as SVGEGT. V lost 3 bases to trimming and J lost 0 bases, with 8 bases between them. The CDR3 nucleotides are TGTGCCAGCAGTTATCGGGGGGTGAACACTGAAGCTTTCTTT. Amino acids: CASSYRGVNTEAFF.

This clone was counted once. The chain has TRBV5-4 and TRBJ2-4, with 7 bases aligning to TRBD2. This CDR3 has 15 amino acids. Germline CDR1 is SGHNT and CDR2 is YYREEE (reference sequence). Germline trimming cut 4 bases from V and 8 bases from J; bases unmatched to any gene: 12. The CDR3 DNA is TGTGCCAGCAGCCCCAGGACGGCGGGGGTGGACATTCAGTACTTC. This gives the protein CASSPRTAGVDIQYF.

V usage is TRBV6-5 and J usage is TRBJ1-2; 8 bases are a match to TRBD1. Per germline, CDR1 MNHEY and CDR2 SVGAGI. V shed 4 bases and J 4 bases; nucleotides not matched to a gene: 11. This CDR3 has 16 residues. CDR3 bases: TGTGCCAGCAGTTCCATTCAAGGTGACAGGGGCTATGGCTACACCTTC. Translated: CASSSIQGDRGYGYTF.

CDR3: CSVGGWDTTSNSNQPQHF. DNA of the CDR3: TGCAGCGTTGGGGGGTGGGACACCACTTCTAATAGCAATCAGCCCCAGCATTTT. The V gene is TRBV29-1, the J gene TRBJ1-5; tentative D call: TRBD1 (6 bases). This CDR3 has 18 residues. CDR1 and CDR2 from the germline V gene are SQVTM and ANQGSEA. V lost 4 bases, J lost 0 bases, and 22 bases lay in between. Filled out from reference TRBV29-1 and TRBJ1-5, the complete variable domain reads SAVISQKPSRDICQRGTSLTIQCQVDSQVTMMFWYRQQPGQSLTLIATANQGSEATYESGFVIDKFPISRPNLTFSTLTVSNMSPEDSSIYLCSVGGWDTTSNSNQPQHFGDGTRLSIL.

The chain uses TRBV6-4 and TRBJ1-1; 7 bases align to TRBD1. Germline CDR1 is MRHNA and CDR2 is SNTAGT. This CDR3 has 13 residues. Unmatched junction bases numbered 2, after V lost 6 bases and J lost 1 base. In DNA form, the CDR3 reads TGTGCCAGCAGCCGGACAGGGAACACTGAAGCTTTCTTT. Translated, it gives CASSRTGNTEAFF.

This chain uses TRBV7-3 with TRBJ1-1, with TRBD1 as a possible D gene (5 bases). V shed 5 bases and J shed 5 bases, with 15 bases lying between them. Germline V CDR1 and CDR2: SGHTA, FQGTGA. The CDR3 is 14 residues long. CDR3 in amino acids: CASSPDPSGTEAFF. DNA for the CDR3: TGTGCCAGCAGCCCCGATCCCTCAGGGACTGAAGCTTTCTTT.

This clone was found a few times. CDR3 in DNA: TGTGCCAGCATTCCTCTGGGACAGGGAAAAACTGAAGCTTTCTTT. Residues: CASIPLGQGKTEAFF. The V call is TRBV28, the J call TRBJ1-1; TRBD1 aligns across 9 bases. The length of the CDR3 is 15 residues. CDR1 is MDHEN and CDR2 is SYDVKM in the germline V gene. V lost 7 bases and J lost 5; bases outside the gene matches: 11.

The rearrangement joins TRBV2 to TRBJ1-5; D is possibly TRBD1 (5 bases). This CDR3 region has 14 residues. Trimming took off 6 bases at V and 5 bases at J, with 14 bases between the two ends. From germline, CDR1 is SNHLY and CDR2 FYNNEI. CDR3 region: CASSPLDSYQPQHF. For the CDR3, the DNA is TGTGCCAGCAGCCCCCTCGACAGTTATCAGCCCCAGCATTTT.